The clone carrying this TCR beta chain was counted between two and nine times. Its antigen is not identified. CMV status came from CD4+ T cell IFNgamma after overnight CMV lysate stimulation of fresh PBMCs. An equimolar mix of two oligonucleotides served as the beta constant-region primer for TRBC1 and TRBC2. Four rounds of PCR amplified the ligated cDNA using nested alpha and beta constant-region primers plus SP2. Ligation attached a single-stranded oligonucleotide with a 12-nucleotide UMI and the SP2 primer to the cDNA 3' end. TCRdb re-called the UMI-ligation and nested PCR reads through MiXCR, storing one row per CDR3 protein. The sample includes approximately 150,000 distinct CDR3 sequences, about 20% of them seen just once. The sample originates from a study of naive and memory T cell subsets. CDR3 length equals 17 residues. Germline V CDR1 and CDR2: SQVTM, ANQGSEA. Trimming took 0 bases from V and 5 from J; bases not matched to a gene: 9.

General study results and limits: A few larger clonotypes appeared in naive repertoires, especially CD8, possibly memory cells re-expressing CD45RA. Each distinct alpha or beta sequence counts as one clonotype. Activation and differentiation may alter RNA-based TCR counts.

The specimen was naive CD8+ T cells from blood. The clonotype originates from a human donor in good health. The chain combines TRBV29-1 with TRBJ2-3; 12 nucleotides match TRBD2. Here the CDR3 DNA reads TGCAGCGTTGAAGATGGGACGACTAGCGGGAGATTAGATACGCAGTATTTT. The encoded protein is CSVEDGTTSGRLDTQYF.